Shown below are 18 T cell receptor beta chains from a single sample sequenced in a study of blood T cell repertoires in COVID-19. Libraries were prepared by immunoSEQ multiplex PCR; TCRdb keeps only in-frame clonotypes and omits some of them. The sample includes under 300,000 clones, about nine tenths of them seen just once. Material: PBMCs or T cells enriched from blood (not recorded which). The receptors here all came from a young woman with acute COVID-19.

This clone was seen a handful of times. This chain uses TRBV7-2 with TRBJ2-7; 8 bases are shared with TRBD2. The germline V gene has CDR1 SGHTA and CDR2 FQGNSA. The CDR3 length is 14 residues. J lost 6 bases, V lost 4 bases, and 8 bases had no gene match. The CDR3 sequence is CASSSGLVTSEQYF. The CDR3 DNA reads as TGTGCCAGCAGCTCGGGACTAGTTACTAGCGAGCAGTACTTC.

The chain couples TRBV5-6 to TRBJ2-5; 9 bases match TRBD2. V gave up 0 bases and J gave up 2 bases; unmatched junction bases: 8. This CDR3 is built from 17 residues. Germline CDR1 is SGHDT and CDR2 is YYEEEE. The CDR3 loop is CASSLALAGGVQETQYF. As DNA, the CDR3 is TGTGCCAGCAGCTTGGCCCTGGCGGGAGGGGTTCAAGAGACCCAGTACTTC.

This clone is a singleton in its sample. The V gene is TRBV5-1, the J gene TRBJ1-1, with D tentatively TRBD1 (6 bases). The germline CDR1 and CDR2 sequences are SGHRS and YFSETQ. This CDR3 has 14 residues. Trimming removed 4 bases from V and 7 bases from J, with 17 bases in between. CDR3 sequence reads: CASSTGNRALEAFF. The CDR3 coding sequence is TGCGCCAGCAGCACAGGGAATAGGGCGCTTGAAGCTTTCTTT. Full variable domain (rest looked up from reference TRBV5-1 and TRBJ1-1): KAGVTQTPRYLIKTRGQQVTLSCSPISGHRSVSWYQQTPGQGLQFLFEYFSETQRNKGNFPGRFSGRQFSNSRSEMNVSTLELGDSALYLCASSTGNRALEAFFGQGTRLTVV.

The chain uses TRBV19 and TRBJ2-7; 7 nucleotides match TRBD1. CDR3 length: 14 amino acids. Germline loops: CDR1 LNHDA, CDR2 SQIVND (reference sequence). V dropped 5 bases and J dropped 1; count of bases not matched to a gene: 5. CDR3 DNA sequence: TGTGCCAGTAGTGCCGGACAGGTTTCCTACGAGCAGTACTTC. Its protein is CASSAGQVSYEQYF.

The chain joins TRBV18 to TRBJ2-3, with D hard to call. The CDR3 consists of 16 residues. V lost 5 bases and J lost 0, with 15 bases in between. Germline assignment: CDR1 KGHSH and CDR2 LQKENI. The CDR3 sequence is CASSVDLSESTDTQYF. The DNA for the CDR3 is TGTGCCAGCTCAGTAGACCTCAGCGAGAGCACAGATACGCAGTATTTT.

J is TRBJ1-4 and V is TRBV5-4; the D is unclear. The CDR3 runs to 14 residues. Per the germline V gene, CDR1 is SGHNT and CDR2 is YYREEE (reference sequence). Trimming took off 1 base at V and 8 bases at J, with 12 bases between the two ends. CDR3 DNA sequence: TGTGCCAGCAGCTTGACACAGAACGGAGAAAAACTGTTTTTT. Translation: CASSLTQNGEKLFF.

This chain links TRBV6-6 with TRBJ1-2; D unresolved. Trimming removed 6 bases from V and 10 bases from J, with 21 bases in between. Looked up from germline, CDR1 is MNHNY and CDR2 is SVGAGI (reference sequence). This CDR3 region has 14 residues. This CDR3 reads CASRPRQESLSYTF. In DNA form, the CDR3 reads TGTGCCAGCAGGCCCCGGCAGGAATCCCTCTCCTACACCTTC.

V usage is TRBV28 and J usage is TRBJ1-1; a weak D match, TRBD1 (6 bases). This CDR3 has 16 amino acids. V gave up 2 bases and J gave up 4 bases, with 17 bases separating them. The germline gives CDR1 MDHEN, CDR2 SYDVKM. The CDR3 is CASSLVSGGAVTEAFF. The CDR3 DNA reads TGTGCCAGCAGTTTAGTTTCGGGGGGGGCAGTCACTGAAGCTTTCTTT.

The genes are TRBV15 and TRBJ1-5; D not certain. The CDR3 is 14 amino acids. Deletions cut 1 base from V and 7 bases from J, with 11 bases between. The germline gives CDR1 LNHNV, CDR2 YYDKDF (reference sequence). The CDR3 DNA is TGTGCCACCAGCAGAGTGACCCGGGTACAGCCCCAGCATTTT. It codes for CATSRVTRVQPQHF. Using reference TRBV15 and TRBJ1-5 for the parts outside the CDR3, the full variable domain is DAMVIQNPRYQVTQFGKPVTLSCSQTLNHNVMYWYQQKSSQAPKLLFHYYDKDFNNEADTPDNFQSRRPNTSFCFLDIRSPGLGDTAMYLCATSRVTRVQPQHFGDGTRLSIL.

The rearrangement joins TRBV6-5 to TRBJ2-2; TRBD1 matches at 8 bases. Per the germline V gene, CDR1 is MNHEY and CDR2 is SVGAGI. The length of the CDR3 is 14 residues. V lost 7 bases, J lost 5 bases, and 6 bases stayed unmatched. CDR3 nucleotide sequence: TGTGCCAGCACCCTCGACAGGGGTACCGGGGAGCTGTTTTTT. Its protein is CASTLDRGTGELFF.

This sequence joins TRBV5-6 and TRBJ2-1; perhaps TRBD2 as D (7 bases). This CDR3 region has 14 residues. The germline V gene has CDR1 SGHDT and CDR2 YYEEEE. V gave up 0 bases and J gave up 9 bases, with 13 bases separating them. The CDR3 reads CASSLGQVAGEQFF. The CDR3 DNA reads TGTGCCAGCAGCTTGGGACAGGTAGCGGGTGAGCAGTTCTTC.

J is TRBJ1-5 and V is TRBV2; possibly TRBD1 for D (5 bases). Germline CDR1 is SNHLY and CDR2 is FYNNEI. Trimming took off 2 bases at V and 4 bases at J, with 12 bases between the two ends. The CDR3 length is 15 residues. Here the CDR3 reads CASSEQGNLNQPQHF. The CDR3 region has the DNA TGTGCCAGCAGTGAACAGGGTAATCTGAATCAGCCCCAGCATTTT.

This chain connects TRBV12-3 or TRBV12-4 to TRBJ2-7; D is unclear. V was clipped by 3 bases and J by 5 bases, with 5 bases between them. The CDR3 is 11 residues long. Written as DNA, the CDR3 is TGTGCCAGCAGTTTCAGTGACGAGCAGTACTTC. Translated: CASSFSDEQYF.

This rearrangement joins TRBV6-1 to TRBJ1-2, with no clear D. The CDR3 is 13 residues long. Germline V gene lookup returns CDR1 MNHNS and CDR2 SASEGT. V lost 3 bases to trimming and J lost 2 bases, with 7 bases between them. The CDR3 reads CASSEGLNYGYTF. CDR3 nucleotide sequence: TGTGCCAGCAGTGAGGGCTTAAACTATGGCTACACCTTC.

The chain recombines TRBV30 with TRBJ1-1; D is uncertain. The V end was cut by 4 bases, the J end by 6 bases, with 15 bases between. Per the germline V gene, CDR1 is GTSNPN and CDR2 is SVGIG (reference sequence). This CDR3 has 13 amino acids. The CDR3 bases are TGTGCCTGGAATTTCCAGAGACTGGCTGAAGCTTTCTTT. Translated: CAWNFQRLAEAFF.

V gene TRBV9 combines with J gene TRBJ2-1; TRBD1 might be the D (6 bases). The CDR3 extends over 17 amino acids. Deletions cut 3 bases from V and 2 bases from J, with 18 bases between. Germline assignment: CDR1 SGDLS and CDR2 YYNGEE. The CDR3 bases are TGTGCCAGCAGCGAGACAGGAATACTCTTAGCCTACAATGAGCAGTTCTTC. Translating it yields CASSETGILLAYNEQFF.

Only one count was recorded for this clone. This chain connects TRBV2 to TRBJ1-2; the D gene is possibly TRBD1 (6 bases). CDR1 is SNHLY and CDR2 is FYNNEI in the germline V gene. With 6 bases removed from V and 1 base from J, the gap between germline ends came to 12 bases. The CDR3 sequence is 14 residues long. Here the CDR3 reads CASSEDSFNYGYTF. Here the CDR3 DNA reads TGTGCCAGCAGCGAGGACAGTTTTAACTATGGCTACACCTTC.

The chain has TRBV28 and TRBJ2-5; tentatively, D is TRBD2 (5 bases). This CDR3 spans 13 amino acids. Between the trimmed V and J ends, which lost 2 bases and 1 base, there was a span of 5 bases. Per the germline V gene, CDR1 is MDHEN and CDR2 is SYDVKM. The CDR3 DNA follows: TGTGCCAGCAGTTTACGGGGCCAAGAGACCCAGTACTTC. Translation gives CASSLRGQETQYF.